Below, 27 T cell receptor beta chains from the same sample are listed, as sequenced in a study of cytomegalovirus exposure and HLA in healthy donors. PCR involved 60 Vbeta and 13 Jbeta primers. Measured with immunoSEQ multiplex PCR; TCRdb has only the in-frame clones, and not every one. Of about 150,000 clones listed, around 70% are singletons. Sequences were obtained from PBMCs. These receptors came from an older woman in good health and CMV-seropositive.

The chain combines TRBV28 with TRBJ2-3, with 10 bases fitting TRBD2. V gave up 7 bases and J gave up 1 base; unmatched junction bases: 5. Germline CDR1 and CDR2: MDHEN and SYDVKM. The CDR3 has 15 residues. The CDR3 sequence is CASTLAGVGTDTQYF. Here the CDR3 DNA reads TGTGCCAGCACTCTAGCGGGAGTCGGCACAGATACGCAGTATTTT.

The chain uses TRBV5-4 and TRBJ1-4, with D unresolved. Germline CDR1 and CDR2: SGHNT and YYREEE (reference sequence). V dropped 0 bases and J dropped 2 bases, with 8 bases sitting between them. The CDR3 loop spans 15 amino acids. The CDR3 here is CASSLEPWTNEKLFF. CDR3 DNA sequence: TGTGCCAGCAGCTTGGAGCCTTGGACTAATGAAAAACTGTTTTTT.

The CDR3 reads CASSLSGVQETQYF. The DNA for the CDR3 is TGCGCCAGCAGCTTGAGCGGGGTCCAAGAGACCCAGTACTTC. J is TRBJ2-5 and V is TRBV5-1; 7 bases align to TRBD2. This CDR3 has 14 amino acids. CDR1 and CDR2 from the germline V gene are SGHRS and YFSETQ. V lost 1 base and J lost 1; bases outside the gene matches: 1.

This clone was observed once. The V and J genes are TRBV21-1 and TRBJ1-5; the table's D call, TRBD1, has no DNA check behind it. TRBV21-1 is annotated as a pseudogene. This CDR3 comprises 14 residues. The CDR3 loop reads CASRGTGRNQPQHF. CDR3 nucleotide sequence: TGTGCCAGCAGGGGGACAGGGCGAAATCAGCCCCAGCATTTT.

This clone was counted a few times. This chain joins TRBV10-2 and TRBJ1-4, with D possibly being TRBD1 (5 bases). Germline lookup yields CDR1 WSHSY and CDR2 SAAADI. The ends were cut back, 7 bases at V and 12 bases at J, with 21 bases in the middle. The CDR3 runs 14 residues. This CDR3 is CASKDPTGSGELFF. CDR3 bases: TGCGCCAGCAAGGACCCCACAGGTTCTGGGGAACTGTTTTTT.

This chain joins TRBV28 and TRBJ1-1; perhaps TRBD1 as D (5 bases). With 8 bases removed from V and 6 bases from J, the gap between germline ends came to 10 bases. Per germline, CDR1 MDHEN and CDR2 SYDVKM. CDR3 length equals 11 residues. CDR3 nucleotides: TGTGCCAGCTGGGGGGGATCTGAAGCTTTCTTT. The encoded protein is CASWGGSEAFF.

The chain is built from TRBV10-3 and TRBJ1-3, with D possibly matching TRBD1 (6 bases). Germline assignment: CDR1 ENHRY and CDR2 SYGVKD. The CDR3 length is 17 residues. With 3 bases removed from V and 0 bases from J, the gap between germline ends came to 15 bases. DNA for the CDR3: TGTGCCATCAGTGACAGGGGCCAGCCAAGCTCTGGAAACACCATATATTTT. It yields the protein CAISDRGQPSSGNTIYF.

The chain employs TRBV2 and TRBJ2-2, with TRBD2 matching 7 bases. Germline V gene lookup returns CDR1 SNHLY and CDR2 FYNNEI. This CDR3 is built from 15 residues. The trim removed 5 bases at V and 4 bases at J, leaving 7 bases unmatched. The CDR3 region is CASSLGGTSTGELFF. Written as DNA, the CDR3 is TGTGCCAGCAGTCTGGGGGGGACGAGCACCGGGGAGCTGTTTTTT.

The V gene is TRBV4-2, the J gene TRBJ1-5; D may be TRBD1 (5 bases). V was cut by 1 base and J by 8 bases, with 9 bases left in between. Looked up from germline, CDR1 is LGHNA and CDR2 is YNFKEQ. CDR3 size: 13 residues. The DNA of the CDR3 is TGTGCCAGCAGCCAAGGCGGGGGGGAGCCCCAGCATTTT. This codes for CASSQGGGEPQHF.

This clone showed up just a few times. This chain uses TRBV27 with TRBJ1-4; the D is unclear. This CDR3 is built from 14 residues. Trimming left V 4 bases short and J 5 bases short, with 11 bases between. Germline V gene sequence: CDR1 MNHEY, CDR2 SMNVEV (reference sequence). The CDR3 protein is CASSYLQSNEKLFF. CDR3 bases: TGTGCCAGCAGTTATCTTCAGTCAAATGAAAAACTGTTTTTT.

V and J are TRBV28 and TRBJ2-3; tentatively, D is TRBD1 (5 bases). V lost 6 bases and J 0 bases, leaving 10 bases between the germline ends. Germline V gene data show CDR1 as MDHEN and CDR2 as SYDVKM. The CDR3 loop spans 14 amino acids. CDR3 protein: CASSGRASTDTQYF. CDR3 coding DNA: TGTGCCAGCAGCGGCAGGGCTAGCACAGATACGCAGTATTTT.

The chain combines TRBV15 with TRBJ2-3; 11 bases align to TRBD2. With 5 bases clipped from V and 6 bases from J, the junction kept 4 bases outside the gene matches. The V gene's germline CDR1 is LNHNV and CDR2 YYDKDF (reference sequence). There are 14 residues in the CDR3. The chain's CDR3 is CATSRRTSGDTQYF. The CDR3 DNA is TGTGCCACCAGCCGTCGGACTAGCGGGGATACGCAGTATTTT. Combining the CDR3 with reference TRBV15 and TRBJ2-3 gives the whole variable domain DAMVIQNPRYQVTQFGKPVTLSCSQTLNHNVMYWYQQKSSQAPKLLFHYYDKDFNNEADTPDNFQSRRPNTSFCFLDIRSPGLGDTAMYLCATSRRTSGDTQYFGPGTRLTVL.

The chain is built from TRBV7-9 and TRBJ2-1, with 9 bases lining up with TRBD1. Trimming at V came to 5 bases and at J to 6 bases, leaving 8 bases not matched to a gene. The CDR3 has 15 residues. Germline V gene data show CDR1 as SEHNR and CDR2 as FQNEAQ (reference sequence). CDR3: CASSRPGTGINEQFF. CDR3 nucleotides: TGTGCCAGCAGCCGCCCCGGGACAGGGATCAATGAGCAGTTCTTC.

This chain uses TRBV29-1 with TRBJ1-1; no definite D call. The V and J ends lost 4 bases and 5 bases respectively, with 14 bases between them. The germline V gene has CDR1 SQVTM and CDR2 ANQGSEA. The CDR3 is made up of 13 amino acids. As DNA, the CDR3 is TGCAGCGTTGCGACCCCTCCGGGAACTGAAGCTTTCTTT. Translation: CSVATPPGTEAFF.

This chain connects TRBV19 to TRBJ2-2; TRBD2 matches 9 bases. V trimming: 9 bases; J trimming: 2 bases; junction bases outside the gene matches: 4. Germline CDR1 is LNHDA and CDR2 is SQIVND (reference sequence). This CDR3 region has 14 residues. This CDR3 reads CASSTSGNTGELFF. CDR3 bases: TGTGCCAGCTCGACTAGCGGAAACACCGGGGAGCTGTTTTTT.

The chain links TRBV27 to TRBJ2-1; TRBD2 matches at 7 bases. This CDR3 comprises 14 residues. CDR1 and CDR2 from the germline V gene are MNHEY and SMNVEV (reference sequence). Trimming took 6 bases from V and 2 from J; bases not matched to a gene: 4. This CDR3 is CASRREATYNEQFF. Here the CDR3 DNA reads TGTGCCAGCAGACGGGAGGCCACCTACAATGAGCAGTTCTTC.

V and J are TRBV18 and TRBJ2-1; D is uncertain. The CDR3 length is 15 residues. Germline V gene sequence: CDR1 KGHSH, CDR2 LQKENI. Trimming removed 2 bases from V and 0 bases from J, with 8 bases in between. The CDR3 sequence is CASSPDRNSYNEQFF. The DNA of the CDR3 is TGTGCCAGCTCACCAGATAGAAACTCCTACAATGAGCAGTTCTTC.

The count of this clone is one. V is TRBV4-1 and J is TRBJ2-1; 12 bases are a match to TRBD2. V dropped 3 bases and J dropped 8; count of bases not matched to a gene: 5. Germline values: CDR1 MGHRA, CDR2 YSYEKL. The CDR3 consists of 15 residues. The CDR3 DNA follows: TGCGCCAGCAGCCAGGGCCTAGCGGGAGGGCATGAGCAGTTCTTC. Its translation is CASSQGLAGGHEQFF.

The V call is TRBV7-7, the J call TRBJ2-7; TRBD2 is a possible D gene (5 bases). V was clipped by 5 bases and J by 5 bases, with 13 bases between them. The CDR3 sequence is 13 residues long. Germline V gene data show CDR1 as SSHAT and CDR2 as FNYEAQ (reference sequence). The CDR3 sequence: CASSPSRVHEQYF. As DNA, the CDR3 is TGTGCCAGCAGCCCGTCGCGGGTCCACGAGCAGTACTTC.

The genes are TRBV7-9 and TRBJ2-7; TRBD2 matches 12 bases. V was pared by 5 bases and J by 5 bases, with 10 bases of the junction left unmatched. CDR1 and CDR2 from the germline V gene are SEHNR and FQNEAQ (reference sequence). The CDR3 sequence is 16 residues long. In nucleotides, the CDR3 is TGTGCCAGCAGCCCCAGCGGAGGACTAGCGGGAAACGAGCAGTACTTC. Its protein is CASSPSGGLAGNEQYF.

This chain joins TRBV4-2 and TRBJ2-7; 14 nucleotides line up with TRBD2. After removal of 4 bases from V and 6 bases from J, the junction contained 8 bases not matched to a gene. The germline gives CDR1 LGHNA, CDR2 YNFKEQ. The CDR3 is 16 amino acids. The CDR3 nucleotides read TGTGCCAGCAGCCCCTTGGGACTAGCGGGAGACAGCGAGCAGTACTTC. Translated: CASSPLGLAGDSEQYF.

The chain recombines TRBV5-1 with TRBJ1-1; possibly TRBD1 for D (5 bases). Trimming stripped 1 base from V and 1 base from J, with 17 bases between. Germline CDR1 and CDR2: SGHRS and YFSETQ. This CDR3 region has 17 residues. CDR3 nucleotides: TGCGCCAGCAGCTTGATTTTTTATGTAACAGGGAACACTGAAGCTTTCTTT. This translates into CASSLIFYVTGNTEAFF.

The chain employs TRBV2 and TRBJ1-2; no clear D gene. CDR1 SNHLY and CDR2 FYNNEI come from the germline V gene. Trimming removed 7 bases from V and 4 bases from J, with 10 bases in between. The CDR3 runs 12 residues. CDR3 region: CASNAGVYGYTF. For the CDR3, the DNA is TGTGCCAGCAACGCCGGGGTCTATGGCTACACCTTC.

The chain combines TRBV10-3 with TRBJ2-2; 8 bases line up with TRBD1. The CDR3 sequence is 14 residues long. The V gene end was trimmed by 4 bases and the J gene end by 3 bases; junction bases not matched to a gene: 1. Germline-derived CDR1 and CDR2 are ENHRY and SYGVKD. The CDR3 DNA reads as TGTGCCATCAGTGTGACAGGGGACACCGGGGAGCTGTTTTTT. Translation: CAISVTGDTGELFF.

The chain has TRBV19 and TRBJ1-2; D uncertain. This CDR3 is 11 amino acids long. CDR1 LNHDA and CDR2 SQIVND come from the germline V gene (reference sequence). V was clipped by 7 bases and J by 8 bases, with 11 bases between them. The CDR3 reads CASIGRQGYTF. CDR3 DNA: TGTGCCAGTATCGGGAGGCAGGGCTACACCTTC. Together with reference TRBV19 and TRBJ1-2, the CDR3 gives the full variable domain: DGGITQSPKYLFRKEGQNVTLSCEQNLNHDAMYWYRQDPGQGLRLIYYSQIVNDFQKGDIAEGYSVSREKKESFPLTVTSAQKNPTAFYLCASIGRQGYTFGSGTRLTVV.

The chain joins TRBV6-5 to TRBJ1-3; D is undetermined. There are 13 residues in the CDR3. V gave up 4 bases and J gave up 2 bases, with 6 bases separating them. The germline gives CDR1 MNHEY, CDR2 SVGAGI. The CDR3 DNA is TGTGCCAGCAGTTTACAGCCTGGAAACACCATATATTTT. This translates into CASSLQPGNTIYF.

The chain couples TRBV30 to TRBJ1-5; tentatively, D is TRBD1 (5 bases). Trimming removed 2 bases at V and 4 bases at J, with 15 bases between. Germline-derived CDR1 and CDR2 are GTSNPN and SVGIG (reference sequence). The CDR3 is 15 residues long. This CDR3 reads CAWSLDSGGNQPQHF. In DNA, the CDR3 is TGTGCCTGGAGTCTGGACTCCGGGGGGAATCAGCCCCAGCATTTT.